Listed below are T cell receptor beta chains from one sample, sequenced in a study of T-cell memory formation after mild COVID-19. Using its own MiXCR run on the 5' RACE reads, TCRdb lists one record per CDR3 protein. Of under 300,000 distinct CDR3 sequences listed, roughly 8.2% are singletons. The sample was PBMCs or a T cell subset sorted from them (not recorded which). These receptors all come from a man aged 18-30 years who had mild COVID-19 (a few samples of this study predate the infection). Cell type and time point are not known. CDR3s include the opening cysteine and the closing phenylalanine or tryptophan. The D gene is left open where the match is weak. Expanded clones are given a class, and other clones once, few, many or no size at all.

clone_size: few; v_call: TRBV7-3; j_call: TRBJ2-5; d_call: -; cdr3_nt: TGTGCCAGCAGCTCAACCCCAGGGTATCAAGAGACCCAGTACTTC; cdr3_aa: CASSSTPGYQETQYF
clone_size: many; v_call: TRBV5-6; j_call: TRBJ1-5; d_call: -; cdr3_nt: TGTGCCAGCAGCTCTCAGACAGTACCCAATCAGCCCCAGCATTTT; cdr3_aa: CASSSQTVPNQPQHF
clone_size: few; v_call: TRBV11-2; j_call: TRBJ2-1; d_call: TRBD2; cdr3_nt: TGTGCCAGCAGCTTAGAGGTCCTAGCGGGGGGGTATGAGCAGTTCTTC; cdr3_aa: CASSLEVLAGGYEQFF
clone_size: -; v_call: TRBV6-5; j_call: TRBJ1-1; d_call: TRBD1; cdr3_nt: TGTGCCAGCAGTACCTACAGGGGGCAAGGGACTGAAGCTTTCTTT; cdr3_aa: CASSTYRGQGTEAFF
clone_size: -; v_call: TRBV20-1; j_call: TRBJ2-3; d_call: -; cdr3_nt: TGCAGTGCTCCACACGACGGACATAATACGCAGTATTTT; cdr3_aa: CSAPHDGHNTQYF
clone_size: few; v_call: TRBV9; j_call: TRBJ2-5; d_call: TRBD2; cdr3_nt: TGTGCCAGCAGCTCCGGGACTAGCGGAAAAGAGACCCAGTACTTC; cdr3_aa: CASSSGTSGKETQYF
clone_size: many; v_call: TRBV12-3/TRBV12-4; j_call: TRBJ2-3; d_call: -; cdr3_nt: TGTGCCAGCAGTGACACCAGCACAGATACGCAGTATTTT; cdr3_aa: CASSDTSTDTQYF
clone_size: -; v_call: TRBV6-5; j_call: TRBJ1-1; d_call: TRBD1; cdr3_nt: TGTGCCAGCAGTACACAGGGGTTTAACACTGAAGCTTTCTTT; cdr3_aa: CASSTQGFNTEAFF
clone_size: few; v_call: TRBV27; j_call: TRBJ2-1; d_call: -; cdr3_nt: TGTGCCAGCAGTACCTCTTCCGCGACTACGACGTTCTTC; cdr3_aa: CASSTSSATTTFF
clone_size: many; v_call: TRBV7-2; j_call: TRBJ2-3; d_call: TRBD2; cdr3_nt: TGTGCCAGCAGCGGAACCGGGACTAGCGGATCAGATACGCAGTATTTT; cdr3_aa: CASSGTGTSGSDTQYF
clone_size: -; v_call: TRBV19; j_call: TRBJ1-1; d_call: -; cdr3_nt: TGTGCCAGTAGTACACGAACTGAAGCTTTCTTT; cdr3_aa: CASSTRTEAFF
clone_size: -; v_call: TRBV3-1; j_call: TRBJ2-1; d_call: -; cdr3_nt: TGTGCCAGCAGCCAAGTCCCGGGGGCGGGGAATGAGCAGTTCTTC; cdr3_aa: CASSQVPGAGNEQFF
clone_size: -; v_call: TRBV4-3; j_call: TRBJ2-7; d_call: -; cdr3_nt: TGCGCCAGCAGCCAACTAGACGGATTCGAGCAGTACTTC; cdr3_aa: CASSQLDGFEQYF
clone_size: -; v_call: TRBV20-1; j_call: TRBJ2-2; d_call: -; cdr3_nt: TGCAGTGCTAGAGTGGGACCCAACACCGGGGAGCTGTTTTTT; cdr3_aa: CSARVGPNTGELFF
clone_size: -; v_call: TRBV2; j_call: TRBJ2-3; d_call: TRBD2; cdr3_nt: TGTGCCAGCAGTGATGAGCGGGGGACCACAGATACGCAGTATTTT; cdr3_aa: CASSDERGTTDTQYF
clone_size: -; v_call: TRBV9; j_call: TRBJ2-2; d_call: -; cdr3_nt: TGTGCCAGCAGCAAACACGGGGCCGCGAACACCGGGGAGCTGTTTTTT; cdr3_aa: CASSKHGAANTGELFF
clone_size: few; v_call: TRBV18; j_call: TRBJ1-1; d_call: -; cdr3_nt: TGTGCCAGCTCACCATTGGGGGGCGCGAGGGTTGAAGCTTTCTTT; cdr3_aa: CASSPLGGARVEAFF
clone_size: -; v_call: TRBV29-1; j_call: TRBJ2-1; d_call: -; cdr3_nt: TGCAGCGCCGGGTCCGGGCTTAACAATGAGCAGTTCTTC; cdr3_aa: CSAGSGLNNEQFF
clone_size: few; v_call: TRBV5-1; j_call: TRBJ2-5; d_call: TRBD2; cdr3_nt: TGCGCCAGCAGCTTGGGGGGACTAGCAGAGACCCAGTACTTC; cdr3_aa: CASSLGGLAETQYF
clone_size: few; v_call: TRBV4-2; j_call: TRBJ2-7; d_call: TRBD1; cdr3_nt: TGTGCCAGCAGCCAAGATCGGGGGACAGGGGATTTCTTGGACGAGCAGTACTTC; cdr3_aa: CASSQDRGTGDFLDEQYF
clone_size: -; v_call: TRBV5-5; j_call: TRBJ1-6; d_call: -; cdr3_nt: TGTGCCAGCAGCTTGGCCAGCCCGAATTCACCCCTCCACTTT; cdr3_aa: CASSLASPNSPLHF
clone_size: -; v_call: TRBV27; j_call: TRBJ2-7; d_call: -; cdr3_nt: TGTGCCAGCAGTTTATCGGGGATCTCCTACGAGCAGTACTTC; cdr3_aa: CASSLSGISYEQYF
clone_size: -; v_call: TRBV12-3/TRBV12-4; j_call: TRBJ1-1; d_call: -; cdr3_nt: TGTGCCAGCAGGGTCCTGAACACTGAAGCTTTCTTT; cdr3_aa: CASRVLNTEAFF
clone_size: -; v_call: TRBV15; j_call: TRBJ1-1; d_call: -; cdr3_nt: TGTGCCACCAGCAGAGGAGGCCTGGGACACCTTCCTTCTGAAGCTTTCTTT; cdr3_aa: CATSRGGLGHLPSEAFF
clone_size: -; v_call: TRBV6-5; j_call: TRBJ1-4; d_call: -; cdr3_nt: TGTGCCAGCAGTTACTCTATCGGTGAAAAACTGTTTTTT; cdr3_aa: CASSYSIGEKLFF
clone_size: -; v_call: TRBV4-3; j_call: TRBJ2-1; d_call: TRBD2; cdr3_nt: TGCGCCAGCAGCCAAGCAACTAGCGGGGTCAGAAATGAGCAGTTCTTC; cdr3_aa: CASSQATSGVRNEQFF
clone_size: few; v_call: TRBV5-1; j_call: TRBJ2-5; d_call: -; cdr3_nt: TGCGCCAGCAGCTTGAAGGGAGTACGGCCCCGAGAAGAGACCCAGTACTTC; cdr3_aa: CASSLKGVRPREETQYF
clone_size: many; v_call: TRBV5-1; j_call: TRBJ2-3; d_call: -; cdr3_nt: TGCGCCAGCAGCCATAGTAATTCTGCAGATACGCAGTATTTT; cdr3_aa: CASSHSNSADTQYF
clone_size: -; v_call: TRBV29-1; j_call: TRBJ2-3; d_call: -; cdr3_nt: TGCAGCGTTGAAGTTATCTCCACAGAAGATACGCAGTATTTT; cdr3_aa: CSVEVISTEDTQYF
clone_size: -; v_call: TRBV7-3; j_call: TRBJ1-2; d_call: -; cdr3_nt: TGTGCCAGCAGCTTAGAAGCAGGCGGGGAATTAAACGGCTACACCTTC; cdr3_aa: CASSLEAGGELNGYTF
clone_size: many; v_call: TRBV18; j_call: TRBJ2-5; d_call: -; cdr3_nt: TGTGCCAGCTCACCGGTCGGGAGCGATCCCTCGTCACAAGAGACCCAGTACTTC; cdr3_aa: CASSPVGSDPSSQETQYF
clone_size: -; v_call: TRBV18; j_call: TRBJ2-3; d_call: -; cdr3_nt: TGTGCCAGCTCACCACCGTCGGAGGCTCCTACGCAGTATTTT; cdr3_aa: CASSPPSEAPTQYF
clone_size: many; v_call: TRBV5-1; j_call: TRBJ2-5; d_call: -; cdr3_nt: TGCGCCAGCAGCTTGGAGGAAGAGACCCAGTACTTC; cdr3_aa: CASSLEEETQYF
clone_size: -; v_call: TRBV7-2; j_call: TRBJ2-1; d_call: TRBD2; cdr3_nt: TGTGCCAGCAGCCCGGGGGGACTAGCGGACAATGAGCAGTTCTTC; cdr3_aa: CASSPGGLADNEQFF
clone_size: -; v_call: TRBV5-4; j_call: TRBJ1-2; d_call: -; cdr3_nt: TGTGCCAGCAGCCTTAGCCAGGGTCAAAACTATGGCTACACCTTC; cdr3_aa: CASSLSQGQNYGYTF
clone_size: few; v_call: TRBV5-1; j_call: TRBJ2-5; d_call: -; cdr3_nt: TGCGCCAGCAGCGCGGGACCCAGGGAGACCCAGTACTTC; cdr3_aa: CASSAGPRETQYF
clone_size: -; v_call: TRBV7-9; j_call: TRBJ1-2; d_call: -; cdr3_nt: TGTGCCAGCAGCTTAGTGGCGACAGCCCATGGCTACACCTTC; cdr3_aa: CASSLVATAHGYTF
clone_size: few; v_call: TRBV3-1; j_call: TRBJ1-5; d_call: -; cdr3_nt: TGTGCCAGCAGCCAAGATTCCACCAATCAGCCCCAGCATTTT; cdr3_aa: CASSQDSTNQPQHF
clone_size: -; v_call: TRBV6-6; j_call: TRBJ2-3; d_call: -; cdr3_nt: TGTGCCAGCAGCCCCCGGGAGAGGGCTCGATATACGCAGTATTTT; cdr3_aa: CASSPRERARYTQYF